Following are 26 T cell receptor beta chains from one sample sequenced in a study of beta chain features in type 1 diabetes. Study-wide results and limits: Within each of all four CD4+ subsets, Type 1 diabetes patients had TCRB CDR3s that were moderately but significantly shorter.

Investigators reverse transcribed all isolated RNA, so they sequenced expressed TCRB transcripts. Only in-frame clones appear in the TCRdb table, and some are missing; sequencing was by immunoSEQ multiplex PCR. In the table there are under 70,000 clones, around 60% of which are singletons. Their antigens remain unidentified. The specimen sequenced was stem cell memory CD4+ T cells from blood. The receptors derive from a woman aged 25 to 39 with type 1 diabetes.

The chain joins TRBV18 to TRBJ1-1; D is possibly TRBD1 (5 bases). The CDR3 has 15 amino acids. V gave up 5 bases and J gave up 0 bases, with 13 bases separating them. In germline, CDR1 is KGHSH, CDR2 LQKENI. The CDR3 here is CASSDQGGMNTEAFF. The CDR3 nucleotides are TGTGCCAGCTCAGATCAGGGAGGGATGAACACTGAAGCTTTCTTT.

This rearrangement joins TRBV7-9 to TRBJ1-1, with 8 bases matching TRBD1. V was clipped by 4 bases and J by 7 bases; unmatched bases: 8. The CDR3 is 14 amino acids. Looked up from germline, CDR1 is SEHNR and CDR2 is FQNEAQ (reference sequence). This chain's CDR3 is CASSSQLTGDEAFF. Written as DNA, the CDR3 is TGTGCCAGCAGCTCACAGCTGACAGGGGATGAAGCTTTCTTT. Combining the CDR3 with reference TRBV7-9 and TRBJ1-1 gives the whole variable domain DTGVSQNPRHKITKRGQNVTFRCDPISEHNRLYWYRQTLGQGPEFLTYFQNEAQLEKSRLLSDRFSAERPKGSFSTLEIQRTEQGDSAMYLCASSSQLTGDEAFFGQGTRLTVV.

The chain couples TRBV11-2 to TRBJ2-1; D ambiguous. CDR3 length: 14 residues. The V end lost 1 base, the J end lost 3 bases, and 7 bases lay between the germline ends. Germline V gene data show CDR1 as SGHAT and CDR2 as FQNNGV. This CDR3 is CASSLGTVYNEQFF. Here the CDR3 DNA reads TGTGCCAGCAGCTTAGGTACAGTCTACAATGAGCAGTTCTTC.

A single count supports this clone. The gene calls are TRBV5-1 and TRBJ1-2; D may be TRBD1 (6 bases). CDR3 size: 13 residues. Per the germline V gene, CDR1 is SGHRS and CDR2 is YFSETQ. Between the trimmed V and J ends, which lost 4 bases and 6 bases, there was a span of 13 bases. CDR3 sequence (DNA): TGCGCCAGCAGCGCCAACAGGGCCCATGGCTACACCTTC. It yields the protein CASSANRAHGYTF.

This sequence joins TRBV10-3 and TRBJ1-1, with D hard to call. Trimming took 8 bases from V and 1 from J, leaving 8 bases between them. Per the germline V gene, CDR1 is ENHRY and CDR2 is SYGVKD. This CDR3 region has 12 residues. The DNA for the CDR3 is TGTGCCATCCGGGAGACGAACACTGAAGCTTTCTTT. Protein sequence: CAIRETNTEAFF.

CDR3 residues: CASSFGGNYGYTF. CDR3 sequence (DNA): TGTGCCAGCAGCTTCGGCGGAAACTATGGCTACACCTTC. The chain is built from TRBV7-9 and TRBJ1-2; D call uncertain. The CDR3 is 13 amino acids. CDR1 is SEHNR, CDR2 FQNEAQ, per germline (reference sequence). Trimming took off 3 bases at V and 2 bases at J, with 7 bases between the two ends.

This clone was detected a few times. This chain connects TRBV30 to TRBJ1-2, with 9 bases matching TRBD1. Germline V lookup: CDR1 GTSNPN, CDR2 SVGIG (reference sequence). J was trimmed by 4 bases and V by 0 bases; bases with no gene match: 6. The CDR3 has 15 amino acids. CDR3 residues: CAWSVPGQGLYGYTF. The CDR3 nucleotides read TGTGCCTGGAGTGTACCCGGACAGGGGCTCTATGGCTACACCTTC.

The genes are TRBV2 and TRBJ1-1; D is uncertain. From germline, CDR1 is SNHLY and CDR2 FYNNEI. The V end lost 2 bases, the J end lost 4 bases, and 20 bases lay between the germline ends. CDR3 size: 17 residues. This chain's CDR3 is CASSERTRHSAGTEAFF. CDR3 DNA: TGTGCCAGCAGTGAAAGAACCCGACATAGCGCAGGCACTGAAGCTTTCTTT.

The genes are TRBV5-1 and TRBJ2-5; perhaps TRBD1 as D (6 bases). Trimming pared 0 bases from V and 4 bases from J, leaving 10 bases between. The germline V gene has CDR1 SGHRS and CDR2 YFSETQ. CDR3 length: 14 residues. CDR3 DNA: TGCGCCAGCAGCTTGGCCGACAGGCTAGAGACCCAGTACTTC. Its protein product is CASSLADRLETQYF.

V is TRBV9 and J is TRBJ2-2; possible D gene TRBD2, 6 bases. CDR3 size: 13 residues. Germline V gene sequence: CDR1 SGDLS, CDR2 YYNGEE. The V gene lost 5 bases and the J gene lost 1 base, with 6 bases spanning the gap. DNA of the CDR3: TGTGCCAGCAGGCGGGAGAACACCGGGGAGCTGTTTTTT. This gives the protein CASRRENTGELFF.

The rearrangement uses TRBV29-1 and TRBJ1-1; no reliable D call. The CDR3 is 10 amino acids. The germline gives CDR1 SQVTM, CDR2 ANQGSEA. V was clipped by 6 bases and J by 5 bases, with 7 bases between them. CDR3 in DNA: TGCAGCGTCCATCGGACTGAAGCTTTCTTT. It specifies CSVHRTEAFF.

V and J are TRBV30 and TRBJ1-2; D possibly corresponds to TRBD1 (5 bases). Germline-derived CDR1 and CDR2 are GTSNPN and SVGIG (reference sequence). The V gene lost 0 bases and the J gene lost 4 bases, with 15 bases spanning the gap. The CDR3 loop spans 15 amino acids. Here the CDR3 DNA reads TGTGCCTGGAGTGTACGGGGGACGCTCCCCTATGGCTACACCTTC. It encodes CAWSVRGTLPYGYTF.

The chain recombines TRBV28 with TRBJ2-2, with TRBD1 as a possible D gene (6 bases). V was trimmed by 3 bases and J by 0 bases, leaving 8 bases between them. The germline gives CDR1 MDHEN, CDR2 SYDVKM. This CDR3 is built from 15 residues. CDR3 DNA sequence: TGTGCCAGCAGTTTCTGGACAGCGAACACCGGGGAGCTGTTTTTT. Residues: CASSFWTANTGELFF.

The rearrangement joins TRBV10-3 to TRBJ1-2; D possibly corresponds to TRBD1 (6 bases). V was clipped by 0 bases and J by 8 bases, with 13 bases between them. This CDR3 is 14 amino acids long. The germline gives CDR1 ENHRY, CDR2 SYGVKD. The chain's CDR3 is CAISESTGIRGYTF. In DNA, the CDR3 is TGTGCCATCAGTGAGTCCACAGGGATTCGCGGCTACACCTTC.

The V and J genes are TRBV6-1 and TRBJ2-7; 8 bases map to TRBD2. Germline loops: CDR1 MNHNS, CDR2 SASEGT. V shed 8 bases, J shed 3 bases, and the junction held 9 bases outside the gene matches. CDR3 length: 14 residues. DNA of the CDR3: TGTGCCAGCCTGGAGGGACTAGGGATCTACGAGCAGTACTTC. Translated: CASLEGLGIYEQYF.

V is TRBV5-4 and J is TRBJ2-1; D uncertain. Germline V gene sequence: CDR1 SGHNT, CDR2 YYREEE (reference sequence). The V and J ends lost 0 bases and 9 bases respectively, with 7 bases between them. The length of the CDR3 is 12 residues. The CDR3 DNA is TGTGCCAGCAGCTTGGGTAGTGCTGAGCAGTTCTTC. Its translation is CASSLGSAEQFF. Together with reference TRBV5-4 and TRBJ2-1, the CDR3 gives the full variable domain: ETGVTQSPTHLIKTRGQQVTLRCSSQSGHNTVSWYQQALGQGPQFIFQYYREEENGRGNFPPRFSGLQFPNYSSELNVNALELDDSALYLCASSLGSAEQFFGPGTRLTVL.

The CDR3 nucleotides are TGTGCCAGCATTCGTGAGGGGGAAAGTGGCTACACCTTC. This sequence encodes CASIREGESGYTF. The J gene is TRBJ1-2, the V gene TRBV2; D might be TRBD1 (6 bases). There are 13 residues in the CDR3. V was shortened by 7 bases and J by 7 bases, with 16 bases between the two germline ends. Germline CDR1 and CDR2: SNHLY and FYNNEI.

The rearrangement uses TRBV28 and TRBJ2-1; 7 nucleotides align to TRBD2. Germline trimming cut 8 bases from V and 9 bases from J; bases unmatched to any gene: 4. The V gene's germline CDR1 is MDHEN and CDR2 SYDVKM. CDR3 length: 11 amino acids. Here the CDR3 reads CASGTKFEQFF. Here the CDR3 DNA reads TGTGCCAGCGGGACTAAATTTGAGCAGTTCTTC.

This chain links TRBV7-9 with TRBJ2-7; TRBD1 matches 8 bases. Germline V gene lookup returns CDR1 SEHNR and CDR2 FQNEAQ (reference sequence). The CDR3 sequence is 13 residues long. J lost 3 bases, V lost 3 bases, and 1 base had no gene match. CDR3 nucleotides: TGTGCCAGCAGCTTGGGACAGGTCTACGAGCAGTACTTC. Translating gives CASSLGQVYEQYF.

This sequence joins TRBV7-3 and TRBJ2-3; 11 nucleotides align to TRBD2. V shed 2 bases, J shed 5 bases, and the junction held 6 bases outside the gene matches. The germline CDR1 and CDR2 sequences are SGHTA and FQGTGA. The length of the CDR3 is 16 residues. CDR3 sequence: CASSLSLAGGKDTQYF. In nucleotides, the CDR3 is TGTGCCAGCAGCTTATCCCTAGCGGGAGGAAAAGATACGCAGTATTTT.

This clone was recorded a few times. V and J are TRBV15 and TRBJ2-1; 9 bases align to TRBD2. Germline lookup yields CDR1 LNHNV and CDR2 YYDKDF (reference sequence). This CDR3 is built from 14 residues. Trimming at V came to 5 bases and at J to 8 bases, leaving 7 bases not matched to a gene. CDR3 region: CATSPGLAIYEQFF. CDR3 in DNA: TGTGCCACCAGCCCGGGACTAGCCATCTATGAGCAGTTCTTC.

V usage is TRBV5-6 and J usage is TRBJ2-5, with D perhaps matching TRBD2 (6 bases). Germline CDR1 and CDR2: SGHDT and YYEEEE. The V gene lost 3 bases and the J gene lost 1 base, with 10 bases spanning the gap. CDR3 length equals 14 residues. CDR3 DNA sequence: TGTGCCAGCAGCTACGGGGACTTCCAAGAGACCCAGTACTTC. Translation gives CASSYGDFQETQYF.

This clone occurred a few times. The chain carries TRBV18 and TRBJ2-3; 10 bases are shared with TRBD2. The J segment lost 1 base and the V segment lost 7 bases, leaving 8 bases of the junction unmatched. This CDR3 contains 16 residues. Germline CDR1 is KGHSH and CDR2 is LQKENI. The CDR3 reads CASLPALAGGTDTQYF. CDR3 sequence (DNA): TGTGCCAGCTTACCGGCCCTAGCGGGAGGCACAGATACGCAGTATTTT.

This sequence joins TRBV10-3 and TRBJ1-5; TRBD1 aligns across 8 bases. V shed 2 bases and J 7 bases; nucleotides not matched to a gene: 10. The CDR3 covers 16 residues. The V gene's germline CDR1 is ENHRY and CDR2 SYGVKD. The CDR3 sequence: CAISERGQVEGQPQHF. In nucleotides, the CDR3 is TGTGCCATCAGTGAGAGGGGACAGGTAGAGGGGCAGCCCCAGCATTTT.

The DNA for the CDR3 is TGCAGCGTGAGGGGACTAGCCAACACAGATACGCAGTATTTT. It yields the protein CSVRGLANTDTQYF. The genes are TRBV29-1 and TRBJ2-3; 9 positions agree with TRBD2. The V gene end was trimmed by 6 bases and the J gene end by 2 bases; junction bases not matched to a gene: 6. Germline lookup yields CDR1 SQVTM and CDR2 ANQGSEA. The CDR3 has 14 amino acids.

The V and J genes are TRBV7-9 and TRBJ1-2, with D perhaps matching TRBD1 (5 bases). The length of the CDR3 is 14 residues. Per germline, CDR1 SEHNR and CDR2 FQNEAQ (reference sequence). V lost 3 bases and J 0 bases, leaving 8 bases between the germline ends. CDR3 amino acids: CASSFLQANYGYTF. The CDR3 DNA reads TGTGCCAGCAGCTTCCTACAGGCTAACTATGGCTACACCTTC.